This entry is about one TCR beta chain. The sample is drawn from a study of regulatory T cells in long-lasting Graves disease. Regarding time point: newly diagnosed GD, antithyroid drugs for less than 3 months. Researchers made the TCR library from RNA that was extracted from PBMCs. Libraries of TCR beta came from iRepertoire HTBI primers plus Arm-PCR of CDR3 regions. Each CDR3 protein is one row after TCRdb ran MiXCR on the multiplex PCR reads. The repertoire has 530,000 or so distinct CDR3 sequences, roughly 16% of them found once; the top ten carry around 12%. The same data also contributed to another study, on T cells in Graves' hyperthyroidism and ophthalmopathy. That investigation notes: Patients between 18 and 65 years old had hyperthyroidism, newly diagnosed and lasting under 2 months.

Sample: peripheral blood mononuclear cells (PBMCs), taken at new diagnosis, from a patient treated with antithyroid drugs. This sequence was found in a man aged 18 to 29 with Graves disease.

The chain's CDR3 is CAWSLLGTDTQYF. For the CDR3, the DNA is TGTGCCTGGAGTCTCCTTGGCACAGATACGCAGTATTTT. The chain is built from TRBV30 and TRBJ2-3; D remains ambiguous. Between the trimmed V and J ends, which lost 2 bases and 1 base, there was a span of 7 bases. In germline, CDR1 is GTSNPN, CDR2 SVGIG (reference sequence). The CDR3 has 13 residues. Full variable domain (rest looked up from reference TRBV30 and TRBJ2-3): SQTIHQWPATLVQPVGSPLSLECTVEGTSNPNLYWYRQAAGRGLQLLFYSVGIGQISSEVPQNLSASRPQDRQFILSSKKLLLSDSGFYLCAWSLLGTDTQYFGPGTRLTVL.